Below, one TCR beta chain is given with its context. This sample stems from a study of blood T cell repertoires in COVID-19. How the authors handled the data: Estimated nucleated cell counts came from reference gene primer amplification. Profiling relied on immunoSEQ multiplex PCR, and the TCRdb table lists in-frame clones only, not all of them. The V and J calls and clone size come from that table; D and trimming were worked out from the DNA. Of about 190,000 clones in the sample, approximately 88% were seen once. The sample taken for sequencing was peripheral blood. The receptor was isolated from a man in his forties or fifties with acute or convalescent COVID-19.

The chain's CDR3 is CASSTGVRASETQYF. The DNA of the CDR3 is TGTGCCAGTAGTACAGGGGTTCGTGCCTCTGAGACCCAGTACTTC. The rearrangement links TRBV19 to TRBJ2-5, with TRBD1 as a possible D gene (6 bases). Germline V CDR1 and CDR2: LNHDA, SQIVND (reference sequence). Deletions cut 4 bases from V and 5 bases from J, with 17 bases between. The CDR3 runs to 15 residues.